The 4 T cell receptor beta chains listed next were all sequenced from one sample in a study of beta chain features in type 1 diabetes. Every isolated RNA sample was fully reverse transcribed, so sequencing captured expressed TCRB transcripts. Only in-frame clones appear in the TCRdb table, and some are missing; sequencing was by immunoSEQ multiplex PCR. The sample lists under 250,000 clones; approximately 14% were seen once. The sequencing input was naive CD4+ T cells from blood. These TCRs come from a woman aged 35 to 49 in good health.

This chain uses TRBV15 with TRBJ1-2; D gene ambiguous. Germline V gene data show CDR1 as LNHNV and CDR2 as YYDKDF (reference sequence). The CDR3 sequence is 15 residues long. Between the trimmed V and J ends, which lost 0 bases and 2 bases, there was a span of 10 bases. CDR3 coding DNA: TGTGCCACCAGCAGAGAAGACTCGGGAAACTATGGCTACACCTTC. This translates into CATSREDSGNYGYTF.

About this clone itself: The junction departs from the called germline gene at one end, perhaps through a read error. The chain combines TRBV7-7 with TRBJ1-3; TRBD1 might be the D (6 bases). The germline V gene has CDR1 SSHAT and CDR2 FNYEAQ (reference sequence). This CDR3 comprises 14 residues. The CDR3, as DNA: TGTGCTAGCAGCCCTGCACAGGGAAGGGACACCATATATTTT. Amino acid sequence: CASSPAQGRDTIYF.

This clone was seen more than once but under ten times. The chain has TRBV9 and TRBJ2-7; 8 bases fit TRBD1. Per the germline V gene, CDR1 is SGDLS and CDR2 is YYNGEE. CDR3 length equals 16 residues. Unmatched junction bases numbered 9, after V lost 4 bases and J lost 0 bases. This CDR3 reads CASSPQQGASSYEQYF. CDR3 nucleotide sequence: TGTGCCAGCAGCCCACAGCAGGGGGCCAGCTCCTACGAGCAGTACTTC.

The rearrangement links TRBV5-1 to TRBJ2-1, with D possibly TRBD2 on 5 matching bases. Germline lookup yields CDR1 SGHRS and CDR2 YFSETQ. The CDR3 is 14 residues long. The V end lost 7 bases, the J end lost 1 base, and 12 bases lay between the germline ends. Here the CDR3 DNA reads TGCGCCAGCGTGGACCCGGGGTCCTACAATGAGCAGTTCTTC. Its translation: CASVDPGSYNEQFF.